This is a list of T cell receptor beta chains from one sample in a study of beta chain features in type 1 diabetes. Data came from immunoSEQ multiplex PCR; TCRdb stores just in-frame clones and leaves some out. The sample shows some 63,000 clones, approximately 59% of them seen only once. Sequencing used Tregs from blood. The receptors derive from a woman aged 18-30 years in good health. The CDR3 runs from the conserved cysteine through the conserved F or W. The D gene is left open where the match is weak. Size values are once, few and many counts, or a class for expanded clones, and some rows have none.

TRBJ2-4	TRBV6-1	15	.	.	CASSPLSDGGRIQYF	TGTGCCAGCAGTCCTCTATCGGACGGAGGAAGGATTCAGTACTTC
TRBJ2-1	TRBV7-8	17	.	TRBD2	CASSLLPGTSAYNEQFF	TGTGCCAGCAGCTTATTACCCGGGACTAGCGCCTACAATGAGCAGTTCTTC
TRBJ1-1	TRBV7-9	14	.	.	CASSLLEGHTEAFF	TGTGCCAGCAGCTTATTGGAGGGTCACACTGAAGCTTTCTTT
TRBJ2-1	TRBV2	11	few	.	CASRRGGEQFF	TGTGCCAGCAGGCGAGGAGGTGAGCAGTTCTTC
TRBJ2-7	TRBV18	14	once	.	CASSPPSGPYEQYF	TGTGCCAGCTCACCACCCAGCGGTCCCTACGAGCAGTACTTC
TRBJ2-1	TRBV4-1	13	few	.	CASSRQAHNEQFF	TGCGCCAGCAGCCGACAAGCCCACAATGAGCAGTTCTTC
TRBJ2-7	TRBV28	14	.	.	CASTSGEGFHEQYF	TGTGCCAGCACCTCAGGGGAGGGATTCCACGAGCAGTACTTC
TRBJ2-2	TRBV11-2	15	.	TRBD1	CASSSGQGNTGELFF	TGTGCCAGCAGCTCCGGACAGGGGAACACCGGGGAGCTGTTTTTT
TRBJ2-7	TRBV6-6	14	.	.	CASSLEGAYYEQYF	TGTGCCAGCAGCCTAGAGGGCGCTTACTACGAGCAGTACTTC
TRBJ2-2	TRBV7-2	15	.	TRBD2	CASSTFLAGGEELFF	TGTGCCAGCAGCACTTTCCTAGCGGGGGGGGAGGAGCTGTTTTTT
TRBJ1-1	TRBV7-2	15	few	.	CASSFRGERNTEAFF	TGTGCCAGCAGCTTCAGAGGTGAGAGAAACACTGAAGCTTTCTTT
TRBJ1-1	TRBV7-9	13	few	TRBD1	CASSPGTGTEAFF	TGTGCCAGCAGCCCCGGGACAGGCACTGAAGCTTTCTTT
TRBJ2-7	TRBV18	13	.	TRBD2	CASSPGRDGEQYF	TGTGCCAGCTCCCCGGGGAGGGACGGCGAGCAGTACTTC
TRBJ2-7	TRBV5-4	14	.	.	CASSLAEGAYEQYF	TGTGCCAGCAGCTTGGCCGAAGGGGCCTACGAGCAGTACTTC
TRBJ2-1	TRBV6-1	14	.	.	CASIRAGDRGEQFF	TGTGCCAGCATACGGGCAGGGGATAGGGGTGAGCAGTTCTTC
TRBJ1-3	TRBV7-2	15	.	.	CASSLVSGVGNTIYF	TGTGCCAGCAGCTTAGTTTCAGGGGTCGGAAACACCATATATTTT
TRBJ2-6	TRBV2	16	.	TRBD1	CASSVTGGAGANVLTF	TGTGCCAGCAGCGTTACAGGGGGCGCTGGGGCCAACGTCCTGACTTTC
TRBJ2-5	TRBV28	16	.	TRBD2	CASSSHSTSGSYTQYF	TGTGCCAGCAGTTCCCACTCGACTAGCGGGAGTTATACCCAGTACTTC
TRBJ1-1	TRBV18	16	.	TRBD1	CASSPLQGRRDTEAFF	TGTGCCAGCTCACCCCTACAGGGGCGGAGGGACACTGAAGCTTTCTTT
TRBJ2-1	TRBV19	14	once	.	CASRRLGGYNEQFF	TGTGCCAGTAGGCGACTAGGTGGATACAATGAGCAGTTCTTC
TRBJ2-6	TRBV18	16	.	TRBD1	CASLTGPRSGANVLTF	TGTGCCAGCCTGACAGGGCCCCGCTCTGGGGCCAACGTCCTGACTTTC
TRBJ1-1	TRBV12-2	17	.	.	CASRSRSRDSKNTEAFF	TGTGCAAGTCGCTCTCGATCAAGGGACAGTAAGAATACTGAAGCTTTCTTT
TRBJ1-2	TRBV29-1	12	.	.	CSSASAGYGYTF	TGCAGCTCGGCGTCCGCGGGCTATGGCTACACCTTC
TRBJ1-2	TRBV19	14	.	TRBD1	CAVQLREGASGYTF	TGTGCAGTCCAGCTGCGGGAGGGGGCAAGTGGCTACACCTTC
TRBJ2-2	TRBV18	16	.	TRBD1	CASSPDRGQGGGELFF	TGTGCCAGCTCCCCCGACAGGGGGCAAGGCGGCGGGGAGCTGTTTTTT
TRBJ2-5	TRBV9	16	.	.	CASSDMSRGFGETQYF	TGTGCCAGCAGCGATATGTCTAGAGGGTTCGGGGAGACCCAGTACTTC
TRBJ2-7	TRBV29-1	13	.	.	CSVAAGPSYEQYF	TGCAGCGTTGCGGCGGGTCCCTCCTACGAGCAGTACTTC
TRBJ2-3	TRBV2	17	.	TRBD2	CASTTGLAGLSTDTQYF	TGTGCCAGCACCACGGGACTAGCGGGTCTTAGCACAGATACGCAGTATTTT
TRBJ1-2	TRBV4-2	17	.	TRBD1	CASSSGTGSGSNYGYTF	TGTGCCAGCAGCTCGGGGACAGGGAGTGGTTCTAACTATGGCTACACCTTC
TRBJ2-1	TRBV6-5	15	.	TRBD2	CASSSTSGGAYEQFF	TGTGCCAGCAGCTCAACTAGCGGGGGGGCCTATGAGCAGTTCTTC
TRBJ1-1	TRBV13	13	.	.	CASSLLGRAEAFF	TGTGCCAGCAGCTTACTTGGCAGGGCTGAAGCTTTCTTT
TRBJ2-1	TRBV4-1	17	.	TRBD2	CASSQVVILAALNEQFF	TGCGCCAGCAGCCAAGTAGTAATACTAGCGGCGCTGAATGAGCAGTTCTTC
TRBJ2-3	TRBV4-2	18	.	TRBD2	CASSQGGLAGGPGDTQYF	TGTGCCAGCAGCCAAGGGGGACTAGCGGGAGGGCCTGGAGATACGCAGTATTTT
TRBJ1-5	TRBV6-4	15	.	TRBD1	CASREDRGGNQPQHF	TGTGCCAGCAGGGAGGACAGGGGAGGCAATCAGCCCCAGCATTTT
TRBJ2-7	TRBV18	16	few	TRBD2	CASSRVSSGGPGEQYF	TGTGCCAGCTCACGGGTGTCGAGCGGGGGGCCAGGAGAGCAGTACTTC
TRBJ1-4	TRBV6-1	13	.	.	CASRRVRGEKLFF	TGTGCCAGCAGACGAGTACGGGGGGAAAAACTGTTTTTT
TRBJ2-7	TRBV30	12	.	.	CAWSVLPGEQYF	TGTGCCTGGAGTGTACTTCCGGGTGAGCAGTACTTC
TRBJ1-1	TRBV5-1	15	once	.	CASSWEPTANTEAFF	TGCGCCAGCAGCTGGGAGCCTACAGCGAACACTGAAGCTTTCTTT
TRBJ2-5	TRBV7-2	15	.	.	CASSTRLGGVDTQYF	TGTGCCAGCAGCACCCGACTAGGCGGGGTGGATACCCAGTACTTC
TRBJ2-1	TRBV14	12	.	.	CASSRLYNEQFF	TGTGCCAGCAGCCGACTTTACAATGAGCAGTTCTTC
TRBJ2-7	TRBV21-1	19	.	.	CASSKRDRLAGLVSYEQYF	TGTGCCAGCAGCAAAAGGGATAGGCTAGCGGGCCTTGTTTCTTACGAGCAGTACTTC
TRBJ1-2	TRBV2	13	.	TRBD1	CASSGQGGYGYTF	TGTGCCAGCAGTGGACAGGGCGGCTATGGCTACACCTTC
TRBJ1-1	TRBV5-5	15	.	TRBD1	CASSSGDRVGTEAFF	TGTGCCAGCAGCTCCGGGGACAGGGTCGGGACTGAAGCTTTCTTT